Listed below are T cell receptor beta chains from one sample, sequenced in a study of blood T cell repertoires in COVID-19. Sequenced by immunoSEQ multiplex PCR; TCRdb stores in-frame clones only, minus some. Here the sample spans about 270,000 clones, 91% being singletons. Sequenced input: PBMCs or T cells enriched from blood (not recorded which). The receptors come from a middle-aged man who had been exposed to COVID-19. The CDR3 runs from the conserved cysteine through the conserved F or W. The D gene is left open where the match is weak. The listing skips clone size in some rows; elsewhere it reads once, few, many or a size class.

v_call	d_call	j_call	clone_size	cdr3_aa	cdr3_nt
TRBV7-2	TRBD2	TRBJ2-2	.	CASSSPRRGAITGELFF	TGTGCCAGCAGCTCCCCGAGGCGGGGGGCGATCACCGGGGAGCTGTTTTTT
TRBV3-1/TRBV3-2	TRBD2	TRBJ2-7	.	CASTGTSGTGEQYF	TGTGCCAGCACGGGCACTAGCGGGACGGGCGAGCAGTACTTC
TRBV27	.	TRBJ1-1	.	CASKKSLNTEAFF	TGTGCCAGCAAAAAGAGCCTGAACACTGAAGCTTTCTTT
TRBV6-5	.	TRBJ1-1	.	CASSGGGNTEAFF	TGTGCCAGCAGCGGGGGGGGGAACACTGAAGCTTTCTTT
TRBV4-2	.	TRBJ1-2	.	CASSQDRGSSYGYTF	TGTGCCAGCAGCCAAGATAGAGGGAGTTCCTATGGCTACACCTTC
TRBV15	.	TRBJ1-6	.	CATSRDIEATSNSPLHF	TGTGCCACCAGCAGAGATATCGAGGCGACGTCAAATTCACCCCTCCACTTT
TRBV19	.	TRBJ1-4	.	CASSISGGYNEKLFF	TGTGCCAGTAGTATATCAGGAGGCTATAATGAAAAACTGTTTTTT
TRBV11-1	.	TRBJ2-2	.	CASSPTWTGELFF	TGTGCCAGCAGCCCGACATGGACCGGGGAGCTGTTTTTT
TRBV19	TRBD2	TRBJ2-1	.	CASTPGGGSSYNEQFF	TGTGCCAGTACCCCGGGCGGCGGGAGCTCCTACAATGAGCAGTTCTTC
TRBV9	.	TRBJ1-2	few	CASSVAAGPNYGYTF	TGTGCCAGCAGCGTAGCTGCAGGGCCTAACTATGGCTACACCTTC
TRBV2	.	TRBJ2-5	once	CASSWGQTQETQYF	TGTGCCAGCAGTTGGGGGCAGACTCAAGAGACCCAGTACTTC
TRBV7-2	TRBD2	TRBJ2-7	.	CASSGDITSGYEQYF	TGTGCCAGCAGCGGGGACATTACTAGCGGTTACGAGCAGTACTTC
TRBV18	TRBD2	TRBJ2-3	once	CASSPGLAGEGVADTQYF	TGTGCCAGCTCACCCGGACTAGCGGGAGAGGGTGTGGCAGATACGCAGTATTTT
TRBV5-1	.	TRBJ1-2	.	CASSAIMAQIDSPNYGYTF	TGCGCCAGCTCCGCAATTATGGCCCAAATAGACAGCCCCAACTATGGCTACACCTTC
TRBV2	.	TRBJ2-3	.	CASRGGGGRDTQYF	TGTGCCAGCAGGGGAGGGGGAGGGCGAGATACGCAGTATTTT
TRBV7-9	.	TRBJ1-2	once	CASSGSGHNYGYTF	TGTGCCAGCAGCGGCTCGGGACACAACTATGGCTACACCTTC
TRBV29-1	.	TRBJ1-2	.	CSARRGGYGYTF	TGCAGCGCCCGTCGCGGGGGGTATGGCTACACCTTC
TRBV7-9	TRBD1	TRBJ2-3	once	CASSIGQGTDTQYF	TGTGCCAGCAGCATAGGACAGGGGACAGATACGCAGTATTTT
TRBV6-6	TRBD1	TRBJ2-1	.	CASSYRDRDNEQFF	TGTGCCAGCAGTTACCGGGACAGGGACAATGAGCAGTTCTTC
TRBV28	TRBD1	TRBJ2-5	once	CASRVGTGNTGWTQYF	TGTGCCAGCAGAGTAGGGACAGGGAACACGGGGTGGACCCAGTACTTC
TRBV19	TRBD2	TRBJ2-7	.	CASSPRLAGVSEQYF	TGTGCCAGTAGTCCCCGTCTAGCGGGAGTCTCCGAGCAGTACTTC
TRBV10-3	TRBD1	TRBJ1-4	.	CAISGGKGGASGEKLFF	TGTGCCATCAGTGGAGGAAAAGGGGGCGCTTCGGGTGAAAAACTGTTTTTT
TRBV9	TRBD2	TRBJ2-1	.	CASSAKSGNSYNEQFF	TGTGCCAGCAGCGCAAAAAGCGGGAACTCCTACAATGAGCAGTTCTTC
TRBV19	TRBD1	TRBJ1-2	.	CASSIAYIGTGFQGNYGYTF	TGTGCCAGTAGTATAGCTTATATCGGGACAGGGTTTCAGGGAAACTATGGCTACACCTTC
TRBV7-2	.	TRBJ1-3	once	CASSLGAGLSGNTIYF	TGTGCCAGCAGCTTAGGGGCAGGCCTCTCTGGAAACACCATATATTTT
TRBV1	.	TRBJ2-7	.	CTSSRTLLRDEQYF	TGCACCAGCAGCCGAACCCTATTACGGGACGAGCAGTACTTC
TRBV7-3	TRBD1	TRBJ1-2	.	CASSPQGGYGYTF	TGTGCCAGCAGCCCACAGGGGGGCTATGGCTACACCTTC
TRBV7-2	.	TRBJ2-7	.	CASSLDSLSYEQYF	TGTGCCAGCAGCTTAGACAGCCTTTCCTACGAGCAGTACTTC
TRBV7-9	.	TRBJ2-7	.	CASSSDISYEQYF	TGTGCCAGCAGCTCCGACATCTCCTACGAGCAGTACTTC